This T cell receptor beta chain was observed in a study of CD8 T cells in ankylosing spondylitis. Libraries for TCR beta were made by quantitative 5'-RACE with molecular barcodes. TCRdb re-called the 5' RACE reads through MiXCR, storing one row per CDR3 protein. The repertoire has under 200,000 distinct CDR3 sequences, 9.8% of them found once; the top ten carry approximately 15%. J lost 3 bases, V lost 3 bases, and 7 bases had no gene match. The CDR3 totals 17 residues. Germline lookup yields CDR1 SGHAT and CDR2 FQNNGV. This clonotype was observed a few times. Its antigen is not identified. Overall study findings and caveats: Reportedly, significant enrichment of disease-linked clones occurred in matched ankylosing spondylitis synovial fluid. A motif of seven or eight highly homologous TCR beta variants was seen as apparently characteristic of ankylosing spondylitis blood.

The TCR originated in a female donor with ankylosing spondylitis or in good health (not recorded which). The sample was blood, either unsorted or a sorted T cell fraction (not recorded which). V gene TRBV11-2 combines with J gene TRBJ2-5; 13 bases align to TRBD2. The CDR3 DNA reads as TGTGCCAGCAGCTTGGTTACCGGGACTAGCGGGAAAGAGACCCAGTACTTC. Protein: CASSLVTGTSGKETQYF.